These 5 T cell receptor beta chains came from one sample sequenced in a study of chemoradiotherapy in HPV16-positive cancers. Assay: immunoSEQ multiplex PCR; the TCRdb copy retains only in-frame clones and omits some. The sample records about 22,000 clones, just under 95% being singletons. Material: blood, obtained from a patient who underwent chemoradiotherapy. Receptors originate from a human donor with HPV-associated anogenital cancer.

V usage is TRBV7-3 and J usage is TRBJ2-4; 7 bases agree with TRBD2. The CDR3 runs 15 residues. Germline CDR1 reads SGHTA; CDR2 reads FQGTGA. After removal of 0 bases from V and 6 bases from J, the junction contained 5 bases not matched to a gene. CDR3 DNA sequence: TGTGCCAGCAGCTTAACGGGGGGGAGTGGAAACATTCAGTACTTC. Amino acids: CASSLTGGSGNIQYF. Full variable domain (remainder filled in from reference TRBV7-3 and TRBJ2-4): GAGVSQTPSNKVTEKGKYVELRCDPISGHTALYWYRQSLGQGPEFLIYFQGTGAADDSGLPNDRFFAVRPEGSVSTLKIQRTERGDSAVYLCASSLTGGSGNIQYFGAGTRLSVL.

V and J are TRBV6-5 and TRBJ1-3; D ambiguous. Trimming left V 6 bases short and J 0 bases short, with 9 bases between. The germline CDR1 and CDR2 sequences are MNHEY and SVGAGI. The CDR3 consists of 14 residues. The CDR3 region has the DNA TGTGCCAGCAGGGCCCCACACTCTGGAAACACCATATATTTT. Its translation: CASRAPHSGNTIYF.

This chain links TRBV2 with TRBJ1-6; 7 nucleotides match TRBD1. Germline CDR1 SNHLY, CDR2 FYNNEI. The CDR3 extends over 15 amino acids. After removal of 3 bases from V and 10 bases from J, the junction contained 9 bases not matched to a gene. CDR3 in amino acids: CASSDFGRGLSPLHF. The CDR3 DNA is TGTGCCAGCAGTGACTTCGGGAGGGGGCTCTCACCCCTCCACTTT.

This chain connects TRBV5-8 to TRBJ1-2; D is undetermined. The CDR3 has 14 residues. Trimming cost V 0 bases and J 5 bases, with 11 bases left between them. Germline V lookup: CDR1 SGHTS, CDR2 YDEGEE. The CDR3 loop reads CASSLARTEYGYTF. CDR3 bases: TGTGCCAGCAGCTTGGCACGGACGGAATATGGCTACACCTTC.

CDR3 coding DNA: TGTGCCAGCAGTGGAGGGGGCATCCAAGAGACCCAGTACTTC. Its translation: CASSGGGIQETQYF. This sequence joins TRBV2 and TRBJ2-5; 7 bases fit TRBD1. Per the germline V gene, CDR1 is SNHLY and CDR2 is FYNNEI. V was clipped by 4 bases and J by 1 base; unmatched bases: 3. This CDR3 has 14 amino acids.